This T cell receptor beta chain was found in a study of CD8 T cells in ankylosing spondylitis. Each CDR3 protein gets one entry after TCRdb re-called the 5' RACE reads with MiXCR. Here the sample spans 650,000 to 800,000 distinct CDR3 sequences, 19% being singletons. Whole-study findings and limits: Roughly 8 highly homologous variants made up a TCR beta motif that seemed to typify ankylosing spondylitis blood. Both synovial fluid and blood in reactive arthritis had previously been reported to carry some motif variants. Clones tied to disease were said to be significantly enriched in matched ankylosing spondylitis synovial fluid.

Germline CDR1 reads DFQATT; CDR2 reads SNEGSKA (reference sequence). The V end was cut by 3 bases, the J end by 1 base, with 10 bases between. The CDR3 extends over 14 amino acids. With regard to this clonotype: Its target is unknown.

The chain links TRBV20-1 to TRBJ1-3; D call uncertain. Sequencing was performed on blood, either unsorted or a sorted T cell fraction (not recorded which). This TCR was sampled from a male donor with ankylosing spondylitis. In nucleotides, the CDR3 is TGCAGTGCTAGCCCGGGCGGATCTGGAAACACCATATATTTT. Translation gives CSASPGGSGNTIYF.